The source of this TCR beta chain is a study of T cells in localized non-small cell lung cancer. Study-wide findings and caveats: In adjacent lung, a median roughly 62 of the top 100 tumor clones were found. Sequencing was restricted to one tumor region; therefore, heterogeneity remains possible. Measurement of T cell clonality placed uninvolved adjacent lung highest, above the level in tumor.

A word on this clone: The antigen is unknown.

The data were produced by immunoSEQ multiplex PCR, yet TCRdb's version contains in-frame clones alone and is incomplete. The sample shows about 29,000 clones, roughly nine tenths of them seen only once. CDR1 and CDR2 from the germline V gene are SQVTM and ANQGSEA. Trimming shortened V by 1 base and J by 8 bases, and 21 bases separated the two germline ends. CDR3 length: 16 residues. This sequence joins TRBV29-1 and TRBJ2-1; possibly TRBD2 for D (6 bases). This receptor was identified in a woman between 35 and 75 years old with stage I lung adenocarcinoma. Sequenced here: peripheral blood, sampled before any cancer treatment. CDR3 sequence: CSVEVPKGFGGDEQFF. The CDR3 bases are TGCAGCGTTGAAGTTCCCAAGGGCTTCGGGGGTGATGAGCAGTTCTTC.